This T cell receptor beta chain was identified during a study of blood T cell repertoires in COVID-19 (dated by TCRdb to 2020 to 2021). Regarding the complete study: Samples from collaborators originated in the United States, Italy and Spain and spanned both the acute and convalescent phases of COVID-19. The prospective study material was composed of cDNA or gDNA derived from T cells, B-cell-depleted T cells, or PBMCs. The dataset comprised deeply sampled blood TCRbeta repertoires from subjects exposed to, actively infected with, or recovered from COVID-19. The repertoires were released in a freely available public database meant as a resource for research on the immune response to SARS-CoV-2. Samples came from the ongoing ImmuneRACE study (first 160 participants) plus 1,254 subjects from 6 global collaborators. Nearly every sample came with metadata listing a de-identified subject ID, COVID-19 status, age in years and sex. Where available, HLA class I and class II types were taken from metadata supplied by the sample provider and were not determined by assay-based typing.

General study outcomes and caveats: The quantity of clinical and demographic metadata differed by source and by participant and was supplied without curation.

At one collaborating source in Seattle, patients were enrolled during active infection and were followed longitudinally through the course of disease. Each collaborating institution followed its own protocols to collect whole blood in K2EDTA tubes. For TCRbeta analysis, collaborators shipped samples as frozen whole blood, isolated PBMCs, or DNA extracted from either of those sample types. The immunoSEQ Assay, a bias-controlled multiplex PCR, was used to amplify TCRbeta CDR3 regions from genomic DNA. The authors' pipeline ran thus. The number of nucleated cells in each sample was estimated from the amplification of reference gene primers within the assay. Sequence reads were collapsed and filtered to measure the absolute abundance of every unique TCRbeta CDR3 rearrangement. For each sample, productive Simpson clonality was calculated as the square root of Simpson's diversity index over productive rearrangements. TCRdb re-hosts the immuneACCESS table, in-frame sequences only. Its copies lack some clones; in the studies checked, an unresolved V gene accounts for under half of them, and the cause for the rest is not known. The V and J calls and clone size come from that table; D and trimming were worked out from the DNA. Here the sample has around 100,000 clones; 75% to 90% occur a single time. The ten biggest clones cover approximately 5.1% of the sample.

Notes on this clone: This clone's antigen is unknown. Base quality data are lacking; no much larger clone is found one base away.

V drops 0 bases and J drops 3 bases, leaving 18 bases in between. From a lookup of the germline V gene, CDR1 and CDR2 are SGHTA and FQGNSA. Including cysteine and phenylalanine, the CDR3 has 17 amino acids. The sequence is cut down to CDR3 DNA, 51 bases in frame from base 1. Sequenced material: peripheral blood. The sequence was collected from a woman in her fifties or sixties with COVID-19, enrolled during active disease. The chain couples TRBV7-2 to TRBJ2-7, with TRBD2 tentatively as D gene (6 bases match). The DNA reads TGTGCCAGCAGCTTAGCGGCGGCGGGGATTAAAAGCTACGAGCAGTACTTC. Its protein is CASSLAAAGIKSYEQYF.